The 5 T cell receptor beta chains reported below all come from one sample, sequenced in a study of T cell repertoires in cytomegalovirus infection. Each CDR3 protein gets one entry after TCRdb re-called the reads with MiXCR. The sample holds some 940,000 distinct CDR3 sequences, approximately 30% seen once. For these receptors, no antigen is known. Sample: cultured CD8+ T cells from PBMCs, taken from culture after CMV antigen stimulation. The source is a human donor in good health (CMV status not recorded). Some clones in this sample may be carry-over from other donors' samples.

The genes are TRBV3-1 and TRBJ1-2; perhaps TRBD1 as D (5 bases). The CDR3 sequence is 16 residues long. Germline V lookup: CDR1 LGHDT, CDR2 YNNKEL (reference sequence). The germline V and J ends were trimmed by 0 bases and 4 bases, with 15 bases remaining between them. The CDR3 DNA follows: TGTGCCAGCAGCCAAGATCTGGGGACTAGTTTCTATGGCTACACCTTC. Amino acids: CASSQDLGTSFYGYTF.

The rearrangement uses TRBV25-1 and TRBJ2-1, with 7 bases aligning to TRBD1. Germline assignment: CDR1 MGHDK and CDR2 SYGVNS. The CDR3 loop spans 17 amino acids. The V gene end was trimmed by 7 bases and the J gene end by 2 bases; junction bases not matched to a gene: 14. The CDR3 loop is CASTSLVPGQPYNEQFF. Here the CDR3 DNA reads TGTGCCAGCACCTCCCTGGTCCCGGGACAGCCCTACAATGAGCAGTTCTTC.

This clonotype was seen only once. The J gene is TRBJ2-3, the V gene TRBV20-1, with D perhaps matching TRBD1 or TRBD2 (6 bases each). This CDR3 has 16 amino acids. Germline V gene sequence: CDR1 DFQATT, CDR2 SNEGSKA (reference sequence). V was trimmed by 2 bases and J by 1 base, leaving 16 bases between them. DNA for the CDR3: TGCAGTGCTAGATCCCTCCGGGGGCTAGGCACAGATACGCAGTATTTT. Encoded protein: CSARSLRGLGTDTQYF.

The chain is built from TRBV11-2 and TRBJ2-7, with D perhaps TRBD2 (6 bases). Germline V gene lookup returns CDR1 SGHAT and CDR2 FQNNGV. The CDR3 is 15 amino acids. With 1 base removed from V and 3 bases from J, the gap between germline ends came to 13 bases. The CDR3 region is CASSLVWRGSYEQYF. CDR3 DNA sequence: TGTGCCAGCAGCTTAGTCTGGAGGGGCAGCTACGAGCAGTACTTC.

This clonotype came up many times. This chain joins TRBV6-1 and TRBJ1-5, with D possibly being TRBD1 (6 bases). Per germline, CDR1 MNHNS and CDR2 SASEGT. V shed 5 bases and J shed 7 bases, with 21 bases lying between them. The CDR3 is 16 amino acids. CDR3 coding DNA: TGTGCCAGCAGTCCACAAACAGGGTATGGAAGCCAGCCCCAGCATTTT. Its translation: CASSPQTGYGSQPQHF.